This T cell receptor (beta chain) was identified during a study of CD8+ T cells in alopecia areata. Study details: C3H/HeJ graft donors with spontaneous alopecia, aged about 6-12 months, supplied skin that was transplanted onto female C3H/HeJ mice aged roughly 6-11 weeks. Study-level points and caveats: In lesional scalp, particularly from alopecia totalis/universalis, clonality was higher than in normal scalp.

Only a few counts were recorded for this clone. Antigen unknown. The gene symbols are mouse symbols. The CDR3 extends 4 residues past the end of the read, so its final part is completed from the germline J gene. The CDR3 loop spans 14 amino acids. V was trimmed by 0 bases and J by 1 base, leaving 5 bases between them. Germline V CDR1 and CDR2: LGHNA, YNLKQL (reference sequence). Extracted RNA was reverse transcribed into cDNA, the sequencing template. Using immunoSEQ multiplex PCR, the repertoire was profiled, and TCRdb retains in-frame clones only, with some absent. The table lists around 300,000 clones, no singletons, with more than 0.95% in the top ten. Cell sorting was performed on pooled cutaneous lymph node cells with CD4, CD8alpha, NKG2D, NKG2ACE and other markers.

This chain uses TRBV5 with TRBJ2-3; D remains ambiguous. The TCR originated in a C3H/HeJ mouse with alopecia areata. The mouse strain carries the MHC haplotype H2-k. The sequenced material came from CD4+ T cells sorted from a lymph node. The CDR3 protein is CASSQEHGAETLYF. CDR3 bases read: TGTGCCAGCAGCCAAGAACACGGTGCAGAA.